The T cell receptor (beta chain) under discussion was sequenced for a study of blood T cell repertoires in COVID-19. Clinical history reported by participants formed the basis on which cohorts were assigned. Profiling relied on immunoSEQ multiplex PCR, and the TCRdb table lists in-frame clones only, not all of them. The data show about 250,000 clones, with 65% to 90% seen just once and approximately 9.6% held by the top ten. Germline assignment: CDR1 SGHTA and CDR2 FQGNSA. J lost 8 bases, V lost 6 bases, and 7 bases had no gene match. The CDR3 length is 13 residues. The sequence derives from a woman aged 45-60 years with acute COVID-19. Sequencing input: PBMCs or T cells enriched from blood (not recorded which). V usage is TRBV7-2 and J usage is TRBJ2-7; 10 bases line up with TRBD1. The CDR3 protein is CASRSDRGPQQYF. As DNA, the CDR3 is TGTGCCAGCAGGTCTGACAGGGGGCCCCAGCAGTACTTC.